The 21 T cell receptor beta chains listed next were all sequenced from one sample in a study of shared clonotypes between healthy human individuals. Assay: immunoSEQ multiplex PCR; the TCRdb copy retains only in-frame clones and omits some. The data hold hundreds of thousands of clones, with about 74% observed a single time. Sample: PBMCs. These receptors were obtained from a middle-aged woman in good health. Some clones in this sample may be carry-over from other donors' samples.

The V call is TRBV10-2, the J call TRBJ2-5, with 12 bases lining up with TRBD2. The CDR3 runs to 15 residues. CDR1 is WSHSY, CDR2 SAAADI, per germline. The J segment lost 7 bases and the V segment lost 4 bases, leaving 7 bases of the junction unmatched. CDR3 sequence (DNA): TGCGCCAGCAGTGTGACTAGCGGGAGATTAGGGACCCAGTACTTC. It specifies CASSVTSGRLGTQYF.

This chain joins TRBV7-6 and TRBJ2-7, with 10 bases that match TRBD1. Germline V CDR1 and CDR2: SGHVS, FNYEAQ. The CDR3 extends over 15 amino acids. The trim removed 4 bases at V and 0 bases at J, leaving 3 bases unmatched. The CDR3 nucleotides read TGTGCCAGCAGCTCAGGGACAGGGGTCTCCTACGAGCAGTACTTC. Its protein product is CASSSGTGVSYEQYF.

Written as DNA, the CDR3 is TGTGCCAGTAGTATAGACGTCGGCTACTCCTACAATGAGCAGTTCTTC. Its translation: CASSIDVGYSYNEQFF. The chain links TRBV19 to TRBJ2-1; D not resolved. V shed 0 bases and J shed 0 bases, with 9 bases lying between them. Germline CDR1 and CDR2: LNHDA and SQIVND (reference sequence). There are 16 residues in the CDR3.

This rearrangement joins TRBV20-1 to TRBJ2-1; D might be TRBD1 (5 bases). V lost 0 bases and J lost 15, with 12 bases in between. The CDR3 is made up of 11 amino acids. Per germline, CDR1 DFQATT and CDR2 SNEGSKA (reference sequence). CDR3 sequence reads: CSARDWAGWFF. The CDR3 coding sequence is TGCAGTGCTAGAGATTGGGCAGGGTGGTTCTTC.

The DNA of the CDR3 is TGTGCTAGTGGTGGCCAGCGTGCAGGACAAAGTCGGGCCAACGTCCTGACTTTC. It codes for CASGGQRAGQSRANVLTF. The rearrangement links TRBV12-5 to TRBJ2-6; TRBD1 might be the D (5 bases). The CDR3 consists of 18 residues. Germline lookup yields CDR1 LGHNT and CDR2 FRNRAP. V was shortened by 5 bases and J by 5 bases, with 22 bases between the two germline ends.

This clone was seen ten or more times. This sequence joins TRBV19 and TRBJ2-4, with D tentatively TRBD1 (5 bases). Trimming left V 5 bases short and J 4 bases short, with 12 bases between. CDR1 and CDR2 (germline): LNHDA, SQIVND (reference sequence). The CDR3 length is 14 residues. The CDR3 DNA is TGTGCCAGTAGTCAGGGTGGAGCAAAAAACATTCAGTACTTC. Translation: CASSQGGAKNIQYF. The complete variable domain, with remaining parts taken from reference TRBV19 and TRBJ2-4, reads DGGITQSPKYLFRKEGQNVTLSCEQNLNHDAMYWYRQDPGQGLRLIYYSQIVNDFQKGDIAEGYSVSREKKESFPLTVTSAQKNPTAFYLCASSQGGAKNIQYFGAGTRLSVL.

A note on this clone: This clone may be a read error of a much larger clone one base away. The CDR3 does not end in the conserved phenylalanine or tryptophan, so this is likely a read error. The chain carries TRBV19 and TRBJ1-2; 8 nucleotides align to TRBD1. The CDR3 is made up of 14 amino acids. Germline-derived CDR1 and CDR2 are LNHDA and SQIVND (reference sequence). V dropped 6 bases and J dropped 5; count of bases not matched to a gene: 8. In DNA, the CDR3 is TGTGCCAGTAGCCCGACCGGGACAGGTTATGGCTACACCCTC. It yields the protein CASSPTGTGYGYTL.

This chain links TRBV6-1 with TRBJ1-2, with 10 bases fitting TRBD1. The CDR3 totals 14 residues. V was pared by 4 bases and J by 3 bases, with 2 bases of the junction left unmatched. The germline gives CDR1 MNHNS, CDR2 SASEGT. The CDR3 reads CASSGGTGDYGYTF. DNA of the CDR3: TGTGCCAGCAGTGGCGGGACAGGGGACTATGGCTACACCTTC.

This chain links TRBV6-4 with TRBJ2-3; D is uncertain. Germline V CDR1 and CDR2: MRHNA, SNTAGT. The CDR3 covers 14 residues. Trimming pared 7 bases from V and 1 base from J, leaving 12 bases between. The CDR3 reads CASKAGVGTDTQYF. The CDR3 coding sequence is TGTGCCAGCAAAGCTGGAGTCGGCACAGATACGCAGTATTTT.

This chain connects TRBV5-1 to TRBJ1-4; the match to TRBD1 covers 9 bases. V gave up 4 bases and J gave up 5 bases; unmatched junction bases: 3. This CDR3 is built from 14 residues. Germline CDR1 is SGHRS and CDR2 is YFSETQ. This chain's CDR3 is CASSTGTGNEKLFF. DNA for the CDR3: TGCGCCAGCAGCACCGGGACAGGGAATGAAAAACTGTTTTTT. The entire variable domain, with the rest obtained from reference TRBV5-1 and TRBJ1-4, is as follows: KAGVTQTPRYLIKTRGQQVTLSCSPISGHRSVSWYQQTPGQGLQFLFEYFSETQRNKGNFPGRFSGRQFSNSRSEMNVSTLELGDSALYLCASSTGTGNEKLFFGSGTQLSVL.

This clone occurred a few times. The DNA of the CDR3 is TGTGCCAGCAGTTACTGGGGAGATGGCTACACCTTC. This codes for CASSYWGDGYTF. This chain connects TRBV28 to TRBJ1-2; no definite D call. The CDR3 extends over 12 amino acids. Trimming shortened V by 4 bases and J by 6 bases, and 9 bases separated the two germline ends. The germline gives CDR1 MDHEN, CDR2 SYDVKM.

Of note for this clone: With only one base between it and a far larger clone, this is likely a read error. V is TRBV5-1 and J is TRBJ2-7; no clear D. The germline gives CDR1 SGHRS, CDR2 YFSETQ. The length of the CDR3 is 14 residues. Here the CDR3 reads CAGSLDGFSYEQYF. The CDR3 coding sequence is TGCGCCGGCAGCTTGGACGGGTTCTCCTACGAGCAGTACTTC.

This clone was picked up a small number of times. This chain uses TRBV5-4 with TRBJ2-7; TRBD1 matches 8 bases. CDR1 and CDR2 (germline): SGHNT, YYREEE (reference sequence). The CDR3 length is 13 residues. With V trimmed by 4 bases and J by 4 bases, 4 bases remained unmatched. CDR3 residues: CASSEGQVYEQYF. The CDR3 DNA reads as TGTGCCAGCAGCGAGGGACAGGTTTACGAGCAGTACTTC.

This rearrangement joins TRBV11-2 to TRBJ2-7, with D tentatively TRBD1 or TRBD2 (5 bases each). V lost 1 base, J lost 2 bases, and 9 bases lay in between. The CDR3 has 14 residues. CDR1 and CDR2 (germline): SGHAT, FQNNGV. CDR3 sequence (DNA): TGTGCCAGCAGCTTAGCAGGGAGCGCCTACGAGCAGTACTTC. It is translated as CASSLAGSAYEQYF.

The J gene is TRBJ2-7, the V gene TRBV10-2, with D perhaps matching TRBD2 (5 bases). Per germline, CDR1 WSHSY and CDR2 SAAADI. V gave up 4 bases and J gave up 3 bases, with 10 bases separating them. This CDR3 is built from 13 residues. CDR3 coding DNA: TGCGCCAGCAGTGGCGGGCTACACTACGAGCAGTACTTC. Its protein product is CASSGGLHYEQYF.

Note on this clone: This sequence is one base from a far larger clone and is likely a read error. The V gene is TRBV5-8, the J gene TRBJ2-7; D perhaps matches TRBD2 (6 bases). V lost 3 bases, J lost 3 bases, and 10 bases lay in between. CDR1 SGHTS and CDR2 YDEGEE come from the germline V gene. The CDR3 has 13 residues. The CDR3: CASSSAGGYEQYF. The CDR3 nucleotides read TGTGCCAGCAGCTCGGCCGGGGGCTACGAGCAGTACTTC.

There are many counts of this clone. The chain recombines TRBV19 with TRBJ2-7; D unclear. Germline values: CDR1 LNHDA, CDR2 SQIVND (reference sequence). The CDR3 has 14 amino acids. Trimming stripped 5 bases from V and 5 bases from J, with 16 bases between. The CDR3 nucleotides are TGTGCCAGTAGTGCGGTCTGGGGAACTGACGAGCAGTACTTC. Translation: CASSAVWGTDEQYF. Complete variable domain (other parts from reference TRBV19 and TRBJ2-7): DGGITQSPKYLFRKEGQNVTLSCEQNLNHDAMYWYRQDPGQGLRLIYYSQIVNDFQKGDIAEGYSVSREKKESFPLTVTSAQKNPTAFYLCASSAVWGTDEQYFGPGTRLTVT.

In regard to this clone: The junction does not match germline at one end; this may be a read error. This rearrangement joins TRBV7-7 to TRBJ2-2; TRBD1 matches at 7 bases. The CDR3 spans 16 residues. CDR1 SSHAT and CDR2 FNYEAQ come from the germline V gene (reference sequence). The CDR3 nucleotides read TGTGCTAGCAGCCCATCCCCCGGGACAGACACCGGGGAGCTGTTTTTT. This gives the protein CASSPSPGTDTGELFF.

This clone was detected many times. Within the sample, other DNA sequences also encode this same CDR3. V and J are TRBV7-6 and TRBJ1-2, with D possibly TRBD1 on 6 matching bases. Trimming shortened V by 4 bases and J by 3 bases, and 15 bases separated the two germline ends. CDR1 and CDR2 from the germline V gene are SGHVS and FNYEAQ. The CDR3 sequence is 15 residues long. CDR3 nucleotide sequence: TGTGCCAGCAGCTCCGGCGGGGGGCTTGACTATGGCTACACCTTC. Its translation is CASSSGGGLDYGYTF.

The chain couples TRBV14 to TRBJ1-2; TRBD1 matches 8 bases. Germline V CDR1 and CDR2: SGHDN, FVKESK. With V trimmed by 4 bases and J by 6 bases, 13 bases remained unmatched. The CDR3 has 16 residues. The CDR3 DNA is TGTGCCAGCAGCCGCTCCGGGACAGGCGGTTTTCATGGCTACACCTTC. Translating gives CASSRSGTGGFHGYTF.

V and J are TRBV5-1 and TRBJ2-5, with a tentative D call TRBD2 (6 bases). Germline V CDR1 and CDR2: SGHRS, YFSETQ. V was clipped by 4 bases and J by 3 bases, with 13 bases between them. This CDR3 has 14 amino acids. CDR3 protein: CASSPMGTEETQYF. The DNA of the CDR3 is TGCGCCAGCAGCCCTATGGGGACTGAAGAGACCCAGTACTTC.